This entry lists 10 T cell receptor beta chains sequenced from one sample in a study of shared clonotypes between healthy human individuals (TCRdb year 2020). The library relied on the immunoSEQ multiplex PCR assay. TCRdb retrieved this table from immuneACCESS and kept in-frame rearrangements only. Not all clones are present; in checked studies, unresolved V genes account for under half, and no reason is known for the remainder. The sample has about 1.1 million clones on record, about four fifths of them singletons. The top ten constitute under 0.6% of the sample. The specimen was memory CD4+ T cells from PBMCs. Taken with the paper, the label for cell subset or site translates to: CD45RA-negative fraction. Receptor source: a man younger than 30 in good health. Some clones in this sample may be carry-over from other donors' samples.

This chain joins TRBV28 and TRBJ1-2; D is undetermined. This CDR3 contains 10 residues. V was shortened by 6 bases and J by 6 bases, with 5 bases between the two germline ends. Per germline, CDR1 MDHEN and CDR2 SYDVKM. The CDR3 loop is CASRENGYTF. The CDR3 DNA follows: TGTGCCAGCAGGGAAAATGGCTACACCTTC.

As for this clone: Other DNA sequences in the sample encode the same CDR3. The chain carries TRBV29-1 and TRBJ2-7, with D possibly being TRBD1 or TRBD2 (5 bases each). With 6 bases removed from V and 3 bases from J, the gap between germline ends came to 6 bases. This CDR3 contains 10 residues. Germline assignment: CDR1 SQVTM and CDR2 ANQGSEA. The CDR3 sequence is CSVGDYEQYF. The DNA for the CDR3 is TGCAGCGTGGGGGACTACGAGCAGTACTTC.

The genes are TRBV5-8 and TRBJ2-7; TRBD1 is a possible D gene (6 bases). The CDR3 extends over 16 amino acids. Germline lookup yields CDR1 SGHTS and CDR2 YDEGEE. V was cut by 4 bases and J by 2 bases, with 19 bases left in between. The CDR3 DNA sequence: TGTGCCAGCAGCGTGCTGGGACAAACCGCCCCCTACGAGCAGTACTTC. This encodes CASSVLGQTAPYEQYF.

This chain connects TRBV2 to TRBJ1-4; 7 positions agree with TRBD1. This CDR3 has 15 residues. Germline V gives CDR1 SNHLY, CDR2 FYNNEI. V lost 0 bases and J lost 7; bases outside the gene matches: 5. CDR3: CASSEARGGGEKLFF. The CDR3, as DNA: TGTGCCAGCAGTGAAGCGCGAGGGGGCGGTGAAAAACTGTTTTTT.

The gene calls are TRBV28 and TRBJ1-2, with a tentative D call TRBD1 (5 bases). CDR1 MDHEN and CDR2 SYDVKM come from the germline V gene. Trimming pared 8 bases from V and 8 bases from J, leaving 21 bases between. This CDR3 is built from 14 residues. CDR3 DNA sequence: TGTGCCAGCTCAATTTTGAGCAGGGTTGAGGGCTACACCTTC. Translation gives CASSILSRVEGYTF.

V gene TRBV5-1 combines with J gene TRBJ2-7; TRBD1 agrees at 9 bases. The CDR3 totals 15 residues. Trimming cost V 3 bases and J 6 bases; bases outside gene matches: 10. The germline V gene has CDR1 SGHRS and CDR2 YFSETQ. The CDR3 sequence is CASSSAYGTGIEQYF. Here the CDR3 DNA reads TGCGCCAGCAGCTCCGCTTACGGGACAGGGATCGAGCAGTACTTC.

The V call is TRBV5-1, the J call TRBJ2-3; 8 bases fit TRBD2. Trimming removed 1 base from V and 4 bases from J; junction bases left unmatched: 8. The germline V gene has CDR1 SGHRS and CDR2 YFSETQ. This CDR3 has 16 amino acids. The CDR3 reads CASSLPLAGGADTQYF. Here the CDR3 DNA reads TGCGCCAGCAGCTTGCCCCTAGCCGGGGGGGCAGATACGCAGTATTTT.

In nucleotides, the CDR3 is TGCGCCAGCTCCCAGGCGGTTATAGAAGAGACCCAGTACTTC. Amino acid sequence: CASSQAVIEETQYF. The rearrangement joins TRBV5-1 to TRBJ2-5; no reliable D call. The V gene's germline CDR1 is SGHRS and CDR2 YFSETQ. The CDR3 is 14 residues long. V lost 7 bases and J lost 3, with 16 bases in between.

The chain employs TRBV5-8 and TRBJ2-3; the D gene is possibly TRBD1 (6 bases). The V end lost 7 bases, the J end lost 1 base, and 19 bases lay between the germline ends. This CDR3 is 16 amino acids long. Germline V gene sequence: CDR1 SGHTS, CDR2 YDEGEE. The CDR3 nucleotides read TGTGCCAGCGTCATAGGAAGGACAGCCGGCACAGATACGCAGTATTTT. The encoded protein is CASVIGRTAGTDTQYF. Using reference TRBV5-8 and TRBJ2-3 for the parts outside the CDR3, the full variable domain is EAGVTQSPTHLIKTRGQQATLRCSPISGHTSVYWYQQALGLGLQFLLWYDEGEERNRGNFPPRFSGRQFPNYSSELNVNALELEDSALYLCASVIGRTAGTDTQYFGPGTRLTVL.

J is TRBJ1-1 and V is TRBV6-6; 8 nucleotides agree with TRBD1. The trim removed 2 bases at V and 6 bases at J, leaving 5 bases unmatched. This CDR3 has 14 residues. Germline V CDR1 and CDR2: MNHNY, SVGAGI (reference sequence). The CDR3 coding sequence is TGTGCCAGCAGTTACGCAACAGGGGGGCCTGAAGCTTTCTTT. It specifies CASSYATGGPEAFF.